This T cell receptor (beta chain) was captured by sequencing in a study of blood T cells in healthy people across ages. Findings and limits, study-wide: Leaving the PBMCs unsorted stopped any conclusive comparison of naive versus antigen-experienced cells. With donor CMV status unknown, expanded clonotype changes were possibly confounded.

Worth noting for this clonotype: Its antigen remains unknown. At one boundary the junction diverges from the germline segment, which might be a read error.

Germline V gene data show CDR1 as SGHTA and CDR2 as FQGNSA. The CDR3 is 13 residues long. No fewer than 5 micrograms of total RNA were isolated from every sample. PCR was performed a second time for about 7 to 11 cycles using a sample-barcoded 5' primer and a J-beta primer mix. The template-switch adaptor was a 5' adaptor with 12 random nucleotides. It tagged each cDNA molecule. TCRdb re-analysed the 5' RACE reads in MiXCR, keeping a single row per CDR3 protein. This table has around 2 million distinct CDR3 sequences, about two fifths appearing once. V usage is TRBV7-2 and J usage is TRBJ2-7; D tentatively reads TRBD1 or TRBD2 (5 bases each). This TCR derives from a human donor in good health. Sequencing was done on a sample of blood. This CDR3 reads CASSLSGTYGQYF. The CDR3 coding sequence is TGTGCCAGCAGCCTATCCGGGACCTACGGGCAGTACTTC.